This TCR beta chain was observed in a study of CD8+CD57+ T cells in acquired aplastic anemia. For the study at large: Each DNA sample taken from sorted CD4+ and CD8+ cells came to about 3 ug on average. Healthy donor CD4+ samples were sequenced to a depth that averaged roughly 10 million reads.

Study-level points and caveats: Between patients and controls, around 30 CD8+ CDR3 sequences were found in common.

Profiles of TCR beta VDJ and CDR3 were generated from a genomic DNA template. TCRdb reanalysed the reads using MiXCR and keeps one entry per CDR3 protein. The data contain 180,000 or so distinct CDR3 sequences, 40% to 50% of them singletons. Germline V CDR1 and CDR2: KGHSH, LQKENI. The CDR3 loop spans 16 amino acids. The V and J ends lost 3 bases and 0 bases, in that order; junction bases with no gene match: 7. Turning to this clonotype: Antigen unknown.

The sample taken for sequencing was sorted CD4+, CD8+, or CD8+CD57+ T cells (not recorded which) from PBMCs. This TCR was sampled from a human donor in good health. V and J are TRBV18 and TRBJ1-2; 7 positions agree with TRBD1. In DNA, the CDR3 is TGTGCCAGCTCACCGACCCAGGGGGGGACTAACTATGGCTACACCTTC. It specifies CASSPTQGGTNYGYTF.